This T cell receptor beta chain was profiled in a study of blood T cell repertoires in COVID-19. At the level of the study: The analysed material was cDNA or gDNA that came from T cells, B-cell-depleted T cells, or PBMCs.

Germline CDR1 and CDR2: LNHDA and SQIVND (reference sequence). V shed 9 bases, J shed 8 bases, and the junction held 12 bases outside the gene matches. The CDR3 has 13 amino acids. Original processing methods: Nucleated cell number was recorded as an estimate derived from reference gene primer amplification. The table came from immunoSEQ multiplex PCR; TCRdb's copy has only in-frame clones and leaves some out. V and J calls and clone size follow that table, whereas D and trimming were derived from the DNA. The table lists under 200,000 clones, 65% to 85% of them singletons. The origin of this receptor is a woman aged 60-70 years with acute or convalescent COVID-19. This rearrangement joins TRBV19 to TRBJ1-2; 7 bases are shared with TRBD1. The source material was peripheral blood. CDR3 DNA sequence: TGTGCCAGCAGGCAAACAGGGGTAGAGGGCTACACCTTC. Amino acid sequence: CASRQTGVEGYTF.